The 18 T cell receptor beta chains presented below share a single source sample, sequenced in a study of kidney transplant recipient with SARS-CoV-2 infection. TCRdb fed the reads into MiXCR, producing one record per CDR3 protein. Among approximately 250,000 distinct CDR3 sequences, under 30% were seen once, and the ten largest hold under 7.5%. Material: a blood sample, obtained at baseline and on roughly day 110 from a kidney transplant recipient. The source is a male patient aged 25-45 years who had COVID-19 and was a kidney transplant recipient. Part of the T cell pool may stem from the graft donor.

The chain combines TRBV20-1 with TRBJ2-1; tentative D call: TRBD1 (5 bases). CDR1 DFQATT and CDR2 SNEGSKA come from the germline V gene (reference sequence). V lost 1 base, J lost 5 bases, and 18 bases lay in between. The CDR3 totals 16 residues. This CDR3 is CSARVLRVSRDNEQFF. The CDR3 coding sequence is TGCAGTGCTAGAGTCCTCAGGGTCTCTCGCGACAATGAGCAGTTCTTC.

On this clonotype itself: A read error may produce the germline difference seen at one junction end. The V gene is TRBV6-5, the J gene TRBJ2-5, with D hard to call. Germline V CDR1 and CDR2: MNHEY, SVGAGI. This CDR3 has 16 residues. CDR3 DNA: TGTGCCGGCAGTGTACCTCGCTCAGGCGGCCAAGAGACCCAGTACTTC. This sequence encodes CAGSVPRSGGQETQYF.

As to this clonotype: This could be a read error, since a much larger clone is one nucleotide away. No conserved phenylalanine or tryptophan ends this CDR3, so it is likely a read error. V usage is TRBV5-5 and J usage is TRBJ1-2; D unclear. This CDR3 has 16 amino acids. Germline V gene lookup returns CDR1 SGHKS and CDR2 YYEKEE (reference sequence). With 7 bases removed from V and 4 bases from J, the gap between germline ends came to 23 bases. CDR3 amino acids: CASHGYVSRKTYGYTL. The DNA for the CDR3 is TGTGCCAGCCACGGTTATGTCTCGCGAAAGACCTATGGCTACACCCTC.

With regard to this clonotype: Since a much larger clone is just one base distant, this may be a read error. The chain carries TRBV6-5 and TRBJ1-2, with unresolved D. The CDR3 runs to 14 residues. Germline V lookup: CDR1 MNHEY, CDR2 SVGAGI. The CDR3 protein is CGSSYSPTSYGYTF. In DNA, the CDR3 is TGTGGCAGCAGTTACTCCCCCACGAGCTATGGCTACACCTTC.

As for this clonotype: Given a much more abundant clone one base away, this may be a read error. The chain links TRBV11-1 to TRBJ2-7; D gene ambiguous. The tail of the sequence fits TRBJ1-2 better, so the J call may be wrong. The V gene's germline CDR1 is SGHAT and CDR2 FQDESV (reference sequence). The CDR3 covers 17 residues. In nucleotides, the CDR3 is TGTGCCAGCAGCAGTTCGGATAAGGCTGGAAAGACCTATAGCTACACCTTC. This translates into CASSSSDKAGKTYSYTF.

Details on this clonotype: A much larger clone lies one base from this, so it may be a read error. The chain combines TRBV10-1 with TRBJ2-7; D ambiguous. Germline assignment: CDR1 WNHNN and CDR2 SYGVQD (reference sequence). The V end lost 4 bases, the J end lost 4 bases, and 11 bases lay between the germline ends. The CDR3 runs to 13 residues. In DNA, the CDR3 is TGCGCCAGCAGTGGGCTACTTAGATACGAGCAGTACTTC. Its protein is CASSGLLRYEQYF.

The chain is built from TRBV5-4 and TRBJ1-1; D is unclear. The V gene lost 2 bases and the J gene lost 6 bases, with 11 bases spanning the gap. The germline gives CDR1 SGHNT, CDR2 YYREEE (reference sequence). The length of the CDR3 is 13 residues. CDR3 loop: CASSLAVGSEAFF. CDR3 DNA: TGTGCCAGCAGCTTAGCGGTAGGCTCTGAAGCTTTCTTT.

This clonotype was observed many times. CDR3 in amino acids: CASSPHSPTSGRFDEQFF. CDR3 nucleotide sequence: TGTGCCAGCAGCCCGCACTCGCCGACTAGCGGGAGGTTCGATGAGCAGTTCTTC. The chain recombines TRBV9 with TRBJ2-3; 13 positions match TRBD2. The last part of the DNA fits TRBJ2-1 better; the J call may be wrong. CDR3 length equals 18 residues. Germline lookup yields CDR1 SGDLS and CDR2 YYNGEE.

This clonotype has a count of ten or more. This chain uses TRBV12-3 or TRBV12-4 with TRBJ1-2; D not resolved. V lost 5 bases to trimming and J lost 4 bases, with 23 bases between them. CDR3 length: 17 amino acids. CDR3: CASSSLVTAGKTYGYTF. The CDR3 DNA reads as TGTGCCAGCAGTAGTCTCGTCACAGCAGGAAAGACCTATGGCTACACCTTC.

This clonotype was seen once. A much larger clone lies a single base off, so this may be a read error. The V call is TRBV28, the J call TRBJ2-7; TRBD1 might be the D (5 bases). Trimming took 5 bases from V and 0 from J, leaving 11 bases between them. There are 14 residues in the CDR3. Looked up from germline, CDR1 is MDHEN and CDR2 is SYDVKM. For the CDR3, the DNA is TGTGCCAGCAGTGCCGGCAGGGACTCCTACGAGCAGTACTTC. Its protein is CASSAGRDSYEQYF.

Ten or more counts support this clonotype. The rearrangement joins TRBV4-1 to TRBJ2-4; a weak D match, TRBD2 (6 bases). The length of the CDR3 is 14 residues. Per the germline V gene, CDR1 is MGHRA and CDR2 is YSYEKL. Trimming pared 0 bases from V and 8 bases from J, leaving 11 bases between. CDR3: CASSQEETRDIQYF. The CDR3 bases are TGCGCCAGCAGCCAAGAGGAGACTAGGGACATTCAGTACTTC.

This clonotype showed up many times. The V gene is TRBV5-6, the J gene TRBJ2-7, with D unclear. CDR1 and CDR2 (germline): SGHDT, YYEEEE. The V and J ends lost 1 base and 5 bases respectively, with 7 bases between them. The CDR3 runs 12 residues. As DNA, the CDR3 is TGTGCCAGCAGCTTGATCGGAGACGAGCAGTACTTC. Protein sequence: CASSLIGDEQYF. The complete variable domain, with remaining parts taken from reference TRBV5-6 and TRBJ2-7, reads DAGVTQSPTHLIKTRGQQVTLRCSPKSGHDTVSWYQQALGQGPQFIFQYYEEEERQRGNFPDRFSGHQFPNYSSELNVNALLLGDSALYLCASSLIGDEQYFGPGTRLTVT.

The table lists this clonotype with many counts. The chain joins TRBV6-5 to TRBJ1-1; D remains unclear. This CDR3 spans 12 amino acids. Trimming pared 6 bases from V and 0 bases from J, leaving 5 bases between. From germline, CDR1 is MNHEY and CDR2 SVGAGI. CDR3 amino acids: CASSQLNTEAFF. DNA for the CDR3: TGTGCCAGCAGCCAGTTGAACACTGAAGCTTTCTTT.

This clonotype showed up many times. The chain employs TRBV29-1 and TRBJ2-1; D may be TRBD1 or TRBD2 (5 bases each). The germline V gene has CDR1 SQVTM and CDR2 ANQGSEA. The CDR3 runs to 12 residues. Trimming stripped 3 bases from V and 4 bases from J, with 7 bases between. The CDR3 region is CSVEGEYNEQFF. The CDR3 nucleotides read TGCAGCGTTGAGGGGGAATACAATGAGCAGTTCTTC.

The CDR3, as DNA: TGTGCCAGCAGCGATAGCATTCCCATTTCTTTCTCTGAGGCCCAGTACTTC. Its translation: CASSDSIPISFSEAQYF. The V and J genes are TRBV3-1 and TRBJ2-5; D gene uncertain. Germline values: CDR1 LGHDT, CDR2 YNNKEL (reference sequence). The CDR3 has 17 residues. V lost 5 bases and J lost 9, with 28 bases in between.

Ten or more counts support this clonotype. The rearrangement links TRBV7-9 to TRBJ2-1; TRBD2 matches 14 bases. This CDR3 is built from 15 residues. V shed 5 bases, J shed 9 bases, and the junction held 6 bases outside the gene matches. The germline CDR1 and CDR2 sequences are SEHNR and FQNEAQ (reference sequence). CDR3 in amino acids: CASSLGLAGVLEQFF. The CDR3 coding sequence is TGTGCCAGCAGCCTGGGACTAGCGGGAGTTCTTGAGCAGTTCTTC. Using reference TRBV7-9 and TRBJ2-1 for the parts outside the CDR3, the full variable domain is DTGVSQNPRHKITKRGQNVTFRCDPISEHNRLYWYRQTLGQGPEFLTYFQNEAQLEKSRLLSDRFSAERPKGSFSTLEIQRTEQGDSAMYLCASSLGLAGVLEQFFGPGTRLTVL.

This clonotype was seen ten or more times. The rearrangement uses TRBV27 and TRBJ2-6, with D tentatively TRBD1 or TRBD2 (5 bases each). Germline V gene lookup returns CDR1 MNHEY and CDR2 SMNVEV (reference sequence). Deletions cut 4 bases from V and 1 base from J, with 11 bases between. The CDR3 extends over 16 amino acids. The CDR3 sequence is CASSYQRGSGANVLTF. DNA of the CDR3: TGTGCCAGCAGTTACCAGAGGGGTTCTGGGGCCAACGTCCTGACTTTC.

To note about this clonotype: It may be a read error: a sequence one base away is much more abundant. CDR3 sequence reads: CASSPSDSAAHNEQFF. CDR3 sequence (DNA): TGTGCCAGCAGCCCGTCGGACAGCGCCGCCCACAATGAGCAGTTCTTC. V is TRBV11-3 and J is TRBJ2-1; D might be TRBD1 (6 bases). The ends were cut back, 5 bases at V and 5 bases at J, with 19 bases in the middle. Germline V gives CDR1 SGHNT, CDR2 YENEEA. The CDR3 has 16 residues. The full variable domain, in which reference TRBV11-3 and TRBJ2-1 provide the parts outside the CDR3, is EAGVVQSPRYKIIEKKQPVAFWCNPISGHNTLYWYLQNLGQGPELLIRYENEEAVDDSQLPKDRFSAERLKGVDSTLKIQPAELGDSAVYLCASSPSDSAAHNEQFFGPGTRLTVL.